The text below deals with one TCR beta chain. This sample is drawn from a study of blood T cell repertoires in COVID-19. Data came from immunoSEQ multiplex PCR; TCRdb stores just in-frame clones and leaves some out. The sample holds approximately 93,000 clones, about 91% seen once. V was clipped by 0 bases and J by 0 bases, with 8 bases between them. Germline loops: CDR1 SGDLS, CDR2 YYNGEE. The CDR3 sequence is 15 residues long. The chain employs TRBV9 and TRBJ2-3; D might be TRBD2 (6 bases). What was sequenced was peripheral blood. The clonotype comes from a man in his 60s with acute or convalescent COVID-19. The CDR3 DNA follows: TGTGCCAGCAGCGTAGGCGCGGGGAGCACAGATACGCAGTATTTT. It translates to CASSVGAGSTDTQYF.